This T cell receptor beta chain stems from a study of T cells in Graves' hyperthyroidism and ophthalmopathy. RNA transcripts were the template for amplifying TCR beta CDR3 regions. A set of HTBI primers served as the primers for a first-round RT-PCR of the TCR CDR3. TCRdb ran MiXCR on the multiplex PCR reads and lists one entry per CDR3 protein. Here the sample spans about 420,000 distinct CDR3 sequences, more than 15% being singletons. This clonotype was observed a few times. The origin of this receptor is a young woman with Graves' hyperthyroidism. The sequencing input was blood.

The CDR3 DNA follows: TGTGCCAGCAGTTCATCCCCGGACAGGGGCTATGGCTACACCTTC. The encoded protein is CASSSSPDRGYGYTF. V and J are TRBV2 and TRBJ1-2; 9 bases map to TRBD1. The CDR3 spans 15 residues. Germline V gives CDR1 SNHLY, CDR2 FYNNEI. J lost 4 bases, V lost 5 bases, and 8 bases had no gene match.